The present TCR beta chain was sequenced within a study of T cells in Graves' hyperthyroidism and ophthalmopathy. The V gene lost 7 bases and the J gene lost 10 bases, with 8 bases spanning the gap. The V gene's germline CDR1 is SNHLY and CDR2 FYNNEI. This CDR3 region has 11 residues. Researchers amplified the TCR beta CDR3 regions from RNA transcripts. HTBI primers were used for first-round RT-PCR of the TCR CDR3. TCRdb recomputed calls from the multiplex PCR reads with MiXCR, one row per CDR3 protein. The sample carries hundreds of thousands of distinct CDR3 sequences, approximately 23% recorded once. Many counts were recorded for this clonotype.

Sequenced material: blood. The chain links TRBV2 to TRBJ1-6; D is unresolved. The source of this sequence is a woman aged 70-85 years with Graves' ophthalmopathy. Here the CDR3 reads CASKEGSPLHF. CDR3 DNA sequence: TGTGCCAGCAAAGAAGGGTCACCCCTCCACTTT.